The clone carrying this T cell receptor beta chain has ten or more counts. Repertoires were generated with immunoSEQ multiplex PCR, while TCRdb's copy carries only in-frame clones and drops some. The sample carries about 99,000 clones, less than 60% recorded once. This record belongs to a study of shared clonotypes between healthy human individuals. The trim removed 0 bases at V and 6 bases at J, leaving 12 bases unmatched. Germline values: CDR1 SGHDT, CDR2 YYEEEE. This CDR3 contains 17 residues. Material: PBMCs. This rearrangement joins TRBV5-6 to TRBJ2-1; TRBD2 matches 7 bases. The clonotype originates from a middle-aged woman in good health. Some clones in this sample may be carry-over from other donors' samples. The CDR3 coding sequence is TGTGCCAGCAGCTTGGCAGGGAGAGGGAGGGCGTTCAATGAGCAGTTCTTC. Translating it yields CASSLAGRGRAFNEQFF.